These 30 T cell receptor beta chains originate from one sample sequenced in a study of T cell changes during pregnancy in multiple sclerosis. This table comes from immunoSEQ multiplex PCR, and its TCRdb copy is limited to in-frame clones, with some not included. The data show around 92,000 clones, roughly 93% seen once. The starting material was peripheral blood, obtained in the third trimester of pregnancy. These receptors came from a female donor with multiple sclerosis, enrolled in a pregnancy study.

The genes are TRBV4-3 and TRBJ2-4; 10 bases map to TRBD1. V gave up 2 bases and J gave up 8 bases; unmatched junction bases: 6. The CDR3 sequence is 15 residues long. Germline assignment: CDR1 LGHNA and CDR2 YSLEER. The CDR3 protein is CASSQQTGGADIQYF. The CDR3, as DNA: TGCGCCAGCAGCCAACAGACAGGGGGCGCAGACATTCAGTACTTC.

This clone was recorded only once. CDR3 in amino acids: CASSRRNTIYF. In nucleotides, the CDR3 is TGTGCCAGCAGTCGCCGGAACACCATATATTTT. The rearrangement links TRBV28 to TRBJ1-3; D gene uncertain. Trimming stripped 5 bases from V and 7 bases from J, with 6 bases between. The CDR3 extends over 11 amino acids. Germline V CDR1 and CDR2: MDHEN, SYDVKM. The entire variable domain, with the rest obtained from reference TRBV28 and TRBJ1-3, is as follows: DVKVTQSSRYLVKRTGEKVFLECVQDMDHENMFWYRQDPGLGLRLIYFSYDVKMKEKGDIPEGYSVSREKKERFSLILESASTNQTSMYLCASSRRNTIYFGEGSWLTVV.

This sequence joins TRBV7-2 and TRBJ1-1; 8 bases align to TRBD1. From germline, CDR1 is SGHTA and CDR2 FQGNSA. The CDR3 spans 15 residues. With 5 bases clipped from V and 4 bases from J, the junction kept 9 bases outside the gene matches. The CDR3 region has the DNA TGTGCCAGCAGCGGAACGGGGCAGGGGGCCACTGAAGCTTTCTTT. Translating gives CASSGTGQGATEAFF.

The CDR3 sequence: CASSLNPGTSGTNRETQYF. The CDR3, as DNA: TGTGCCAGCAGCCTTAACCCCGGGACTAGCGGGACGAACAGAGAGACCCAGTACTTC. The rearrangement uses TRBV7-9 and TRBJ2-5; 13 bases map to TRBD2. V shed 5 bases and J 4 bases; nucleotides not matched to a gene: 16. There are 19 residues in the CDR3. In germline, CDR1 is SEHNR, CDR2 FQNEAQ (reference sequence).

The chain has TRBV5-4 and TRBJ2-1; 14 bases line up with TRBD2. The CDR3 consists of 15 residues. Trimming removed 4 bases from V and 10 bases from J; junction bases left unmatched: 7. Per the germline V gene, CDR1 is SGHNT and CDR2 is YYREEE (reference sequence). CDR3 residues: CASSIGLAGGGEQFF. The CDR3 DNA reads TGTGCCAGCAGCATCGGACTAGCGGGAGGAGGGGAGCAGTTCTTC.

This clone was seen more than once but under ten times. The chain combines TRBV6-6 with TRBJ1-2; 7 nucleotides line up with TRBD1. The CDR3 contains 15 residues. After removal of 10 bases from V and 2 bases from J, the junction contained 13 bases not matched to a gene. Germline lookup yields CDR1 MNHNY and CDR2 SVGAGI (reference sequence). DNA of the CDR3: TGTGCCACCCAACACGGGACAGCGCCCAACTATGGCTACACCTTC. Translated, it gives CATQHGTAPNYGYTF.

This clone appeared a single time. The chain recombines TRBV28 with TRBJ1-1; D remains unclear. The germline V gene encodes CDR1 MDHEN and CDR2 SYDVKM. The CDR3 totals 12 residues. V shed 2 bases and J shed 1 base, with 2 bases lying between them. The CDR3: CASSLQNTEAFF. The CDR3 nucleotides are TGTGCCAGCAGTTTACAGAACACTGAAGCTTTCTTT.

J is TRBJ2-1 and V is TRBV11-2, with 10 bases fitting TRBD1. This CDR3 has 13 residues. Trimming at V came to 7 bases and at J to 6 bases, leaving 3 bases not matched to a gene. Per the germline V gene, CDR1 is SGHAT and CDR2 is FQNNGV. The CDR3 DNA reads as TGTGCCAGCACCGGACAGGGGGTCAATGAGCAGTTCTTC. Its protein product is CASTGQGVNEQFF.

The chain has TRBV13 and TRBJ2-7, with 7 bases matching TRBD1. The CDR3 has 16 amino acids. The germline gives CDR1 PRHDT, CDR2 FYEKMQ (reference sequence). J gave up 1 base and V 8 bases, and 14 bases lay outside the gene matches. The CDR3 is CASSLRSDRRSYEQYF. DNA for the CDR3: TGTGCCAGCTCGCTTAGGTCGGACAGGAGATCCTACGAGCAGTACTTC. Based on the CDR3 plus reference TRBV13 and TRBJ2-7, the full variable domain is AAGVIQSPRHLIKEKRETATLKCYPIPRHDTVYWYQQGPGQDPQFLISFYEKMQSDKGSIPDRFSAQQFSDYHSELNMSSLELGDSALYFCASSLRSDRRSYEQYFGPGTRLTVT.

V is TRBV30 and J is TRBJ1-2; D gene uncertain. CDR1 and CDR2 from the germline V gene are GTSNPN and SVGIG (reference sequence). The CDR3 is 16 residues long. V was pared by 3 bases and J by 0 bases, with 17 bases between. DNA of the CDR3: TGTGCCTGGAGGGCCGAGGGAGCCGGGGCTAACTATGGCTACACCTTC. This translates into CAWRAEGAGANYGYTF.

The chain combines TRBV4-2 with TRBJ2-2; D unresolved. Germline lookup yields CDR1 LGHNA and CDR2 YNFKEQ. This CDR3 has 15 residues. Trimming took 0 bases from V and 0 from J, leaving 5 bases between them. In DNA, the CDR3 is TGTGCCAGCAGCCAAGACAGGACGAACACCGGGGAGCTGTTTTTT. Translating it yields CASSQDRTNTGELFF.

The CDR3 DNA is TGTGCCAGCAGACCAACTAGCGGGGGGGGGACCGGGGAGCTGTTTTTT. Translation: CASRPTSGGGTGELFF. V is TRBV7-2 and J is TRBJ2-2, with 13 bases that match TRBD2. Germline V lookup: CDR1 SGHTA, CDR2 FQGNSA. This CDR3 is built from 16 residues. The ends lost 6 bases at V and 5 bases at J; junction bases unmatched: 6.

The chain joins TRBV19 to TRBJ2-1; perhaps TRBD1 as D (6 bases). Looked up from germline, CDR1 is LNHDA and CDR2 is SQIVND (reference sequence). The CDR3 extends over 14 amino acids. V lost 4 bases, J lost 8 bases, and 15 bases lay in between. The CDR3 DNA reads TGTGCCAGTAGTAACTTTCCACAGGGTGATGAGCAGTTCTTC. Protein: CASSNFPQGDEQFF. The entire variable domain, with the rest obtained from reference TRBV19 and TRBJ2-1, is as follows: DGGITQSPKYLFRKEGQNVTLSCEQNLNHDAMYWYRQDPGQGLRLIYYSQIVNDFQKGDIAEGYSVSREKKESFPLTVTSAQKNPTAFYLCASSNFPQGDEQFFGPGTRLTVL.

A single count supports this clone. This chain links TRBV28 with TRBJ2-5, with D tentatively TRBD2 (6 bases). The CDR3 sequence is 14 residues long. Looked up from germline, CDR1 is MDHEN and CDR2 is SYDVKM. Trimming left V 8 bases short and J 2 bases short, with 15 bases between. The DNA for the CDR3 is TGTGCCAGCCAAGTAGCGGAACGACAAGAGACCCAGTACTTC. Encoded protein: CASQVAERQETQYF.

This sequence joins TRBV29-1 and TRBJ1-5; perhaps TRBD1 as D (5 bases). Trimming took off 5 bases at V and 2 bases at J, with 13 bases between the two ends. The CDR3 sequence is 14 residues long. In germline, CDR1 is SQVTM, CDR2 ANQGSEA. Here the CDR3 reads CSVSGGTGNQPQHF. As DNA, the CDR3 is TGCAGCGTTTCGGGGGGTACAGGCAATCAGCCCCAGCATTTT.

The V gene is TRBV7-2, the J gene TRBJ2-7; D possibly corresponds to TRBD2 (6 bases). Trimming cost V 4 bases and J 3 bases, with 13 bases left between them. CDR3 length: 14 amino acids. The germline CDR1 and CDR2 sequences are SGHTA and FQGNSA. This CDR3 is CASSSLGSNYEQYF. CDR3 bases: TGTGCCAGCAGCTCCCTCGGGAGTAACTACGAGCAGTACTTC.

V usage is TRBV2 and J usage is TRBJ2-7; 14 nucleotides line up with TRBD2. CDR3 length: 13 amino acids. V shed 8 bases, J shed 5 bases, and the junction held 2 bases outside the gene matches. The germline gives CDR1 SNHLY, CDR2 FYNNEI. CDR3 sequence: CASGGLAGDEQYF. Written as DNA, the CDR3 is TGTGCCAGCGGGGGACTAGCGGGAGACGAGCAGTACTTC.

The CDR3 DNA sequence: TGTGCCATCAGTGAGTCTCGCCAGGGGCCTAGGGACAATGAGCAGTTCTTC. Its translation is CAISESRQGPRDNEQFF. The rearrangement joins TRBV10-3 to TRBJ2-1; possible D gene TRBD1, 6 bases. Germline V gene lookup returns CDR1 ENHRY and CDR2 SYGVKD. With 0 bases removed from V and 5 bases from J, the gap between germline ends came to 17 bases. The CDR3 is made up of 17 amino acids.

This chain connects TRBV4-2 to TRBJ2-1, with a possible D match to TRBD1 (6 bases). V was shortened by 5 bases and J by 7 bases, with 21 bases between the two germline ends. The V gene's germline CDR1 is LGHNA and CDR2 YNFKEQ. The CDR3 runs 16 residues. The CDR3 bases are TGTGCCAGCAGCGCCACGACGGGACATTTTCCAAATGAGCAGTTCTTC. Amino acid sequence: CASSATTGHFPNEQFF.

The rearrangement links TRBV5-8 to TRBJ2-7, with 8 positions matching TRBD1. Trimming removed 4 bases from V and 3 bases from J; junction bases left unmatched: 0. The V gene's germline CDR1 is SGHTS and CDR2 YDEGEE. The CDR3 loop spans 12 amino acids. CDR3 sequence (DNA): TGTGCCAGCAGCGGGACAGGCTACGAGCAGTACTTC. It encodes CASSGTGYEQYF. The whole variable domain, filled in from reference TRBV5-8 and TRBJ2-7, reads EAGVTQSPTHLIKTRGQQATLRCSPISGHTSVYWYQQALGLGLQFLLWYDEGEERNRGNFPPRFSGRQFPNYSSELNVNALELEDSALYLCASSGTGYEQYFGPGTRLTVT.

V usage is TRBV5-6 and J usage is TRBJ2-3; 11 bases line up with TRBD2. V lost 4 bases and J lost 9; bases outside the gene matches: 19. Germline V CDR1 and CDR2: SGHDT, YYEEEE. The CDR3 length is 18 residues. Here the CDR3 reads CASSQRGPTSGTSWTQYF. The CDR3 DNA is TGTGCCAGCAGCCAAAGGGGGCCGACTAGCGGGACGTCGTGGACGCAGTATTTT.

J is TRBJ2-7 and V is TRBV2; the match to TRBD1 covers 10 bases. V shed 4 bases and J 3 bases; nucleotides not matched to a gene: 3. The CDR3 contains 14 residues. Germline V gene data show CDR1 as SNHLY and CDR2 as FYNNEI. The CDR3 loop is CASSGGQGIYEQYF. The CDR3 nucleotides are TGTGCCAGCAGTGGGGGACAGGGGATCTACGAGCAGTACTTC.

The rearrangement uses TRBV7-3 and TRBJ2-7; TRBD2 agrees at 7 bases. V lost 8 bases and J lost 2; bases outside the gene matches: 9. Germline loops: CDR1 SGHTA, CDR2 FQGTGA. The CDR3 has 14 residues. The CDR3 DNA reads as TGTGCCAGCGGCCCGGGGAGGGACCCCTACGAGCAGTACTTC. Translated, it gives CASGPGRDPYEQYF.

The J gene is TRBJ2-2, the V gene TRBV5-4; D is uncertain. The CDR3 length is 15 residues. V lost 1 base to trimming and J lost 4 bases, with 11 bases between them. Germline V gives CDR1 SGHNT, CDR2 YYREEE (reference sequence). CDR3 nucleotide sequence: TGTGCCAGCAGCTTGCAGGTCACATCCACCGGGGAGCTGTTTTTT. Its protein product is CASSLQVTSTGELFF. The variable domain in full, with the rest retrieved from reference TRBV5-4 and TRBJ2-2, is ETGVTQSPTHLIKTRGQQVTLRCSSQSGHNTVSWYQQALGQGPQFIFQYYREEENGRGNFPPRFSGLQFPNYSSELNVNALELDDSALYLCASSLQVTSTGELFFGEGSRLTVL.

CDR3 residues: CASSIQGANTGELFF. Here the CDR3 DNA reads TGTGCCAGCAGCATACAGGGGGCGAACACCGGGGAGCTGTTTTTT. V gene TRBV7-9 combines with J gene TRBJ2-2; TRBD1 agrees at 8 bases. This CDR3 has 15 residues. Germline values: CDR1 SEHNR, CDR2 FQNEAQ (reference sequence). Germline trimming cut 5 bases from V and 0 bases from J; bases unmatched to any gene: 2.

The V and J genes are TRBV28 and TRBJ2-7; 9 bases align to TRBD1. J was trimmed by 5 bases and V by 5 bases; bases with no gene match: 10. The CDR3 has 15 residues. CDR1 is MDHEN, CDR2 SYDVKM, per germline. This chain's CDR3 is CASSALRDRVHEQYF. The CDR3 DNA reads TGTGCCAGCAGTGCCCTCCGGGACAGGGTCCACGAGCAGTACTTC.

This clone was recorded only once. CDR3 protein: CSVGLLYEQYF. The CDR3 bases are TGCAGCGTTGGGCTTCTCTACGAGCAGTACTTC. V is TRBV29-1 and J is TRBJ2-7; D gene uncertain. Trimming shortened V by 4 bases and J by 3 bases, and 7 bases separated the two germline ends. CDR3 length: 11 residues. Germline values: CDR1 SQVTM, CDR2 ANQGSEA.

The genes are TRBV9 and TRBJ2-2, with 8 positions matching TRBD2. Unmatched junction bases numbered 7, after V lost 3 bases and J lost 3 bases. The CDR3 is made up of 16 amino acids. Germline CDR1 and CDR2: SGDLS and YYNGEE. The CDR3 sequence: CASSALAGYDTGELFF. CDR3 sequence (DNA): TGTGCCAGCAGCGCCTTAGCGGGATATGACACCGGGGAGCTGTTTTTT.

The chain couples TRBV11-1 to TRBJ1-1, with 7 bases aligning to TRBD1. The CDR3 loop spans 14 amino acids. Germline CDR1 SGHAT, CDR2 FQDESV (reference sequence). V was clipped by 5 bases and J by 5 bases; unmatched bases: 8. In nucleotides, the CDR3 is TGTGCCAGCAGCCGACAGGGACGAAGAACTGAAGCTTTCTTT. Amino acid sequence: CASSRQGRRTEAFF.

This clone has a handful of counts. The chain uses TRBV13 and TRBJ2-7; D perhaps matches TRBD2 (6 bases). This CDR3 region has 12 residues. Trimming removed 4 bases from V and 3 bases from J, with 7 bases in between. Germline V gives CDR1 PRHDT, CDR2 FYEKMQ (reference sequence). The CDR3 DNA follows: TGTGCCAGCAGCTCCGGGGGCTACGAGCAGTACTTC. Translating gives CASSSGGYEQYF.